These T cell receptor beta chains were read from a single sample in a study of cytomegalovirus exposure and HLA in healthy donors. TCRdb keeps only in-frame clones here, not all; method: immunoSEQ multiplex PCR. In the table there are about 120,000 clones, less than 90% of which are singletons. Input material: PBMCs. The receptors originated from a man younger than 35 in good health and CMV-seropositive. CDR3s leave out the opening cysteine and the closing phenylalanine or tryptophan. The order of the fields is CDR3 protein, V gene, J gene.

ASSSVLNTGELF	TRBV5-5	TRBJ2-2
ASSQDYRGTGELF	TRBV4-3	TRBJ2-2
ASSQGAGANQPQH	TRBV4-1	TRBJ1-5
ASSRGRMGGYT	TRBV6-5	TRBJ1-2
ASSQEAGPYNEQF	TRBV4-3	TRBJ2-1
ASSQALRATNSPLH	TRBV4-1	TRBJ1-6
ASSPDRDTEAF	TRBV5-1	TRBJ1-1
ASSRGTGLAF	TRBV6-5	TRBJ1-1
ASSLAAGAKNIQY	TRBV5-6	TRBJ2-4
ASSPGEVWQPQH	TRBV7-2	TRBJ1-5
ASSEARQGARETQY	TRBV6-1	TRBJ2-5
ASSLSGGNQPQH	TRBV6-6	TRBJ1-5
ASRGQGGTNEKLF	TRBV27	TRBJ1-4
ASSLAPRETQY	TRBV7-7	TRBJ2-5
ASQARVGHTEAF	TRBV27	TRBJ1-1
ASSLSVAGGDGQY	TRBV5-4	TRBJ2-7
ASSEGASNQPQH	TRBV2	TRBJ1-5
ASSYSRTNTGNTIY	TRBV7-8	TRBJ1-3
ASSAGTASGNTIY	TRBV9	TRBJ1-3
ASSEGTGGLVYEQY	TRBV6-1	TRBJ2-7
ASVQWTGGADTQY	TRBV10-2	TRBJ2-3
ASSLEGARSYEQY	TRBV7-2	TRBJ2-7
ASSRPTGGSYEQY	TRBV28	TRBJ2-7
ASSPPTGGYT	TRBV27	TRBJ1-2
ASSGSTGLGTYNSPLH	TRBV9	TRBJ1-6
ASRGTSGINEQF	TRBV27	TRBJ2-1
ASSGGLARDTQY	TRBV9	TRBJ2-3
ASTPRGFSYNEQF	TRBV6-5	TRBJ2-1
ASSPRQGRAYEQY	TRBV5-1	TRBJ2-7
ASNFYSNQPQH	TRBV19	TRBJ1-5
ASSFQGVRNQPQH	TRBV28	TRBJ1-5
ASSLRQGARTEAF	TRBV5-1	TRBJ1-1
ASSQGRQSNRGELF	TRBV4-1	TRBJ2-2
ASSLTGEVGYGYT	TRBV7-9	TRBJ1-2
ASVLDRGSGNTIY	TRBV2	TRBJ1-3
AISGGQGFGNTIY	TRBV10-3	TRBJ1-3
ASRNLKTGGSGNSPLH	TRBV2	TRBJ1-6
ASSDVGGLGGYT	TRBV2	TRBJ1-2
ASSSPEGGTEAF	TRBV7-9	TRBJ1-1
ASSESDRGISPLH	TRBV2	TRBJ1-6